One sample yielded the 5 T cell receptor beta chains listed below, sequenced in a study of T-cell reconstitution after alpha-beta-depleted transplantation in children. Unique molecular identifiers were used in preparing the TCRbeta library. TCRdb itself ran the PCR reads through MiXCR, one entry per CDR3 protein. In the table there are 200,000 to 300,000 distinct CDR3 sequences, roughly 8.2% of which are singletons. Specimen: PBMCs, mostly from graft donor cells, collected 180 days after TCRalphabeta/CD19-depleted stem cell transplant. These receptors came from a male patient younger than 18 who had a stem cell transplant for acute lymphoblastic leukemia, so the T cells may come from the graft donor.

This clonotype has at least ten counts. The chain is built from TRBV11-2 and TRBJ2-5, with D perhaps TRBD1 (5 bases). V lost 5 bases and J lost 2, with 18 bases in between. Germline V gene sequence: CDR1 SGHAT, CDR2 FQNNGV. This CDR3 contains 16 residues. The CDR3 DNA is TGTGCCAGCAGCAAGCGATCGACAGCCGCACAAGAGACCCAGTACTTC. Its translation: CASSKRSTAAQETQYF.

This clonotype has at least ten counts. The chain links TRBV27 to TRBJ2-7; the match to TRBD2 covers 9 bases. Trimming took 0 bases from V and 7 from J; bases not matched to a gene: 10. The germline V gene encodes CDR1 MNHEY and CDR2 SMNVEV (reference sequence). The CDR3 is 16 amino acids. CDR3 sequence: CASSLSYSGGRAEQYF. The CDR3 nucleotides are TGTGCCAGCAGTTTATCGTATAGCGGGGGCCGCGCGGAGCAGTACTTC.

This clonotype showed up many times. V is TRBV7-2 and J is TRBJ2-6, with D possibly TRBD1 on 5 matching bases. CDR3 length equals 15 residues. The V gene's germline CDR1 is SGHTA and CDR2 FQGNSA. Trimming stripped 1 base from V and 3 bases from J, with 7 bases between. DNA of the CDR3: TGTGCCAGCAGCTTAGTAGGGGTTGGGGCCAACGTCCTGACTTTC. Amino acid sequence: CASSLVGVGANVLTF. The full variable domain, completed using reference TRBV7-2 and TRBJ2-6, is GAGVSQSPSNKVTEKGKDVELRCDPISGHTALYWYRQSLGQGLEFLIYFQGNSAPDKSGLPSDRFSAERTGGSVSTLTIQRTQQEDSAVYLCASSLVGVGANVLTFGAGSRLTVL.

In its sample, this clonotype was seen many times. V and J are TRBV6-6 and TRBJ2-3; D unresolved. CDR1 is MNHNY and CDR2 is SVGAGI in the germline V gene (reference sequence). V lost 6 bases, J lost 4 bases, and 11 bases lay in between. The CDR3 extends over 13 amino acids. The CDR3 loop is CASSGVAADTQYF. DNA of the CDR3: TGTGCCAGCAGCGGCGTGGCGGCAGATACGCAGTATTTT.

This clonotype has ten or more counts. The genes are TRBV7-2 and TRBJ2-1; D unresolved. V lost 2 bases and J lost 10, with 6 bases in between. CDR3 length equals 11 residues. In germline, CDR1 is SGHTA, CDR2 FQGNSA. CDR3 sequence (DNA): TGTGCCAGCAGCTTACCCCCCGAGCAGTTCTTC. This translates into CASSLPPEQFF.